This entry concerns a single T cell receptor beta chain. This may be a read error: a much more frequent sequence differs by one nucleotide. The CDR3 does not end in the conserved phenylalanine or tryptophan, so this is likely a read error. The use of previously described methods and listed TCR primers produced the bulk TCR libraries. TCRdb used MiXCR to reprocess the PCR reads, holding one entry per CDR3 protein. The sample has some 320,000 distinct CDR3 sequences; about a fifth are singletons. The V gene's germline CDR1 is DFQATT and CDR2 SNEGSKA (reference sequence). The CDR3 is 14 amino acids. V was shortened by 3 bases and J by 5 bases, with 15 bases between the two germline ends. Sorting recovered naive CD8 T cells on a CD8+CD4-CCR7+CD45RA+ profile. The sample belongs to a study of molecular identifiers for immune sequencing clone quantification.

The sequence came from a human donor in good health. Some libraries in this study had Jurkat cell RNA spiked in. The V and J genes are TRBV20-1 and TRBJ2-3; D tentatively fits TRBD1 or TRBD2 (5 bases each). Sequencing used naive CD8+ T cells from blood, with Jurkat cell RNA spiked in. The subset: FACS-sorted CD8+CD4-CCR7+CD45RA+ naive T cells. CDR3 nucleotide sequence: TGCAGTGCTAGTGGGGGTGTAGGTGGAGATACGCAGTATCTT. Translation: CSASGGVGGDTQYL.